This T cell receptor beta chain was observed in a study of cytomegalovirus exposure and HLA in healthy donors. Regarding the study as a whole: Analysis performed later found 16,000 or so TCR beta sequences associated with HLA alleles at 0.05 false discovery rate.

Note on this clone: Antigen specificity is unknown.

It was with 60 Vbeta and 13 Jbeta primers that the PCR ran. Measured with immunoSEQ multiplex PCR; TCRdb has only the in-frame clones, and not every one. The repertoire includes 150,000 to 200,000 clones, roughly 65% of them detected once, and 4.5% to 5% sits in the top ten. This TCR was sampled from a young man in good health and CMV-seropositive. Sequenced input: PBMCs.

Written as DNA, the CDR3 is TGTGCCAGTACGATCGGGTCCTTGGAAAACACCATATATTTT. This sequence encodes CASTIGSLENTIYF. This rearrangement joins TRBV19 to TRBJ1-3; D is undetermined. The CDR3 spans 14 residues. The V gene's germline CDR1 is LNHDA and CDR2 SQIVND (reference sequence). Trimming removed 7 bases from V and 6 bases from J, with 16 bases in between.